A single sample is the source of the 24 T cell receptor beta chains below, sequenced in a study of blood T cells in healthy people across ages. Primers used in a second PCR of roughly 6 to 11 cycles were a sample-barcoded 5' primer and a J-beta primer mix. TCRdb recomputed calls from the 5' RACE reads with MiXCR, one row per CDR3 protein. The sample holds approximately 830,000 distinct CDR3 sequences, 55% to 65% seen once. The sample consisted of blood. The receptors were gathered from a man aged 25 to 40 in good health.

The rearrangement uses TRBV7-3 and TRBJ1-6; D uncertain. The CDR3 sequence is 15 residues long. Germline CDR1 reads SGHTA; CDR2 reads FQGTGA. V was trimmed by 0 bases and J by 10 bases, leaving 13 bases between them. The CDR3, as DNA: TGTGCCAGCAGCTTAACGGTCGGCTCCCGCTCACCCCTCCACTTT. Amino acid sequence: CASSLTVGSRSPLHF.

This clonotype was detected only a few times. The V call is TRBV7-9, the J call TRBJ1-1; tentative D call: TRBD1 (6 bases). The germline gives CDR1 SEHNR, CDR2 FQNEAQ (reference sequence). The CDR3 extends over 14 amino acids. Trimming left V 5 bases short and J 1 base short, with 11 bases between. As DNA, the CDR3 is TGTGCCAGCAGCCAGGGGTTTACGAACACTGAAGCTTTCTTT. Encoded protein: CASSQGFTNTEAFF.

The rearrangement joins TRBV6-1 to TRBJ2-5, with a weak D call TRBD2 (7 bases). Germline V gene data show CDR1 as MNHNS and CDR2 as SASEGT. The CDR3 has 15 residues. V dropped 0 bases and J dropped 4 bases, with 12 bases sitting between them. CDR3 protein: CASSEAIGGGETQYF. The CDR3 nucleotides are TGTGCCAGCAGTGAAGCAATAGGGGGGGGAGAGACCCAGTACTTC.

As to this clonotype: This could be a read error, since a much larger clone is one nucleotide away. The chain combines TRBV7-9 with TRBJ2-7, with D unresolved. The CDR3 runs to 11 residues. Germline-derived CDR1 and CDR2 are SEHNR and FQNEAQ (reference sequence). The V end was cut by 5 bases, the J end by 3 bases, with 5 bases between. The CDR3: CASSPVYEQYF. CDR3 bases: TGTGCCAGCAGCCCCGTCTACGAGCAGTACTTC.

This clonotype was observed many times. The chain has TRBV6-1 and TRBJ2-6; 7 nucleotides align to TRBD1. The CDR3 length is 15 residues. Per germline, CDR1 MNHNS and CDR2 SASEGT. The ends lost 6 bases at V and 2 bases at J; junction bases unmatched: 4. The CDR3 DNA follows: TGTGCCAGCAGCGACAGGGTAGCTGGGGCCAACGTCCTGACTTTC. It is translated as CASSDRVAGANVLTF.

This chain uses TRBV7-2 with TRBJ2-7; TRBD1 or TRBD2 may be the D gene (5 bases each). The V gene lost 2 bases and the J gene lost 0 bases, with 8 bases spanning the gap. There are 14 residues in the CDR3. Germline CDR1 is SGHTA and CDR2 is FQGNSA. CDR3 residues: CASSLRGPSYEQYF. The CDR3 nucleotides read TGTGCCAGCAGCTTAAGGGGACCCTCCTACGAGCAGTACTTC.

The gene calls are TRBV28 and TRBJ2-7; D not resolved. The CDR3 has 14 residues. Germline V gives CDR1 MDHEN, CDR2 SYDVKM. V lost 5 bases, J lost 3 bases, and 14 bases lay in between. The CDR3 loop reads CASSVTGRIYEQYF. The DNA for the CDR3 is TGTGCCAGCAGTGTTACCGGGCGGATCTACGAGCAGTACTTC.

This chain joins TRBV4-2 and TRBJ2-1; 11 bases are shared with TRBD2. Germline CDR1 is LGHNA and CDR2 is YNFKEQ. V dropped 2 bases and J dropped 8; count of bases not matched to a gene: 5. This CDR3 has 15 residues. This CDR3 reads CASSQSSGGADEQFF. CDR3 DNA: TGTGCCAGCAGCCAAAGTAGCGGGGGGGCGGATGAGCAGTTCTTC.

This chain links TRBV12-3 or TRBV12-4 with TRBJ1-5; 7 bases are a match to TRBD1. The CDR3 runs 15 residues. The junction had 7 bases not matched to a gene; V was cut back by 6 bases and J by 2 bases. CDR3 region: CASSPGGRGNQPQHF. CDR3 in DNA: TGTGCCAGCAGCCCAGGGGGAAGGGGCAATCAGCCCCAGCATTTT.

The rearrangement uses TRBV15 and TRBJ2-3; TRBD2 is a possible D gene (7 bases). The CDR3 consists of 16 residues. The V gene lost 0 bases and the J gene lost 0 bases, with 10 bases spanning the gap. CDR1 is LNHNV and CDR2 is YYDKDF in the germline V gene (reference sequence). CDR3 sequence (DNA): TGTGCCACCAGCAGAGATCGGGGGGCCAGCACAGATACGCAGTATTTT. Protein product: CATSRDRGASTDTQYF.

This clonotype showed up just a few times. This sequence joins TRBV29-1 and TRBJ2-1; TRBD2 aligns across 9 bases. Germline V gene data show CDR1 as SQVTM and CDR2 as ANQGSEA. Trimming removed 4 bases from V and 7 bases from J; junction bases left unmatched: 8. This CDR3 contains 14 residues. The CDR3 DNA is TGCAGCGTTGTGGCGGGGGGGCCGGGTAATGAGCAGTTCTTC. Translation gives CSVVAGGPGNEQFF.

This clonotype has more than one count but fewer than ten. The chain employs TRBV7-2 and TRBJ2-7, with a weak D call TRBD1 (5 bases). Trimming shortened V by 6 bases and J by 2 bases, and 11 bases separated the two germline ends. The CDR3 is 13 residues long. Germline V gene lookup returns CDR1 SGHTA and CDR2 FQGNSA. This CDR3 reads CASRSDSAYEQYF. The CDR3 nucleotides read TGTGCCAGCAGGAGTGACAGCGCCTACGAGCAGTACTTC.

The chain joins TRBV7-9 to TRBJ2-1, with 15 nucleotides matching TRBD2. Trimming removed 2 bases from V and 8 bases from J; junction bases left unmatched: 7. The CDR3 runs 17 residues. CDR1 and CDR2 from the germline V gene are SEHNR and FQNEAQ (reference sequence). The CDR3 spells CASSLTGLAGGIDEQFF. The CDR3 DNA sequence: TGTGCCAGCAGCTTAACGGGACTAGCGGGGGGTATCGATGAGCAGTTCTTC.

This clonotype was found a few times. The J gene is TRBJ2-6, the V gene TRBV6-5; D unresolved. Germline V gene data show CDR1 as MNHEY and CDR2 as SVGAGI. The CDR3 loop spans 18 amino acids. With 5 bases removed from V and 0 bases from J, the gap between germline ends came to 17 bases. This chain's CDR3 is CASSTSDGEYSGANVLTF. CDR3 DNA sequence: TGTGCCAGCAGTACTTCTGACGGAGAATACTCTGGGGCCAACGTCCTGACTTTC.

This CDR3 reads CASSAAYEQFF. The CDR3 DNA is TGTGCCAGCAGCGCCGCCTATGAGCAGTTCTTC. The chain employs TRBV28 and TRBJ2-1, with D uncertain. Germline assignment: CDR1 MDHEN and CDR2 SYDVKM. The CDR3 runs 11 residues. The V end lost 6 bases, the J end lost 8 bases, and 8 bases lay between the germline ends.

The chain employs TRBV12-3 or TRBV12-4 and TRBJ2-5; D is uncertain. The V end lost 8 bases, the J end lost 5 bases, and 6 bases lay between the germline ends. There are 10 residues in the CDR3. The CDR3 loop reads CASPSETQYF. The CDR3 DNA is TGTGCCAGCCCGTCGGAGACCCAGTACTTC.

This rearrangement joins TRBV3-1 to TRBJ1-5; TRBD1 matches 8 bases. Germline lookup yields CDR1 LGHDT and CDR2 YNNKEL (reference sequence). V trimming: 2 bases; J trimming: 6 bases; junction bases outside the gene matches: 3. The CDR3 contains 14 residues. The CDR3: CASSQTGGRQPQHF. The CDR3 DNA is TGTGCCAGCAGCCAAACAGGGGGACGTCAGCCCCAGCATTTT. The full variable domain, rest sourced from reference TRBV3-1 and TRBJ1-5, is DTAVSQTPKYLVTQMGNDKSIKCEQNLGHDTMYWYKQDSKKFLKIMFSYNNKELIINETVPNRFSPKSPDKAHLNLHINSLELGDSAVYFCASSQTGGRQPQHFGDGTRLSIL.

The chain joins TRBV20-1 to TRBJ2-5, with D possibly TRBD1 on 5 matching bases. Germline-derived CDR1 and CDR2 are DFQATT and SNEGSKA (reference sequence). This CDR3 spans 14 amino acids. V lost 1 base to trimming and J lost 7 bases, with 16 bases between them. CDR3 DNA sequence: TGCAGTGCTAGAGTAGCAGGGCACCCAGCGACCCAGTACTTC. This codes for CSARVAGHPATQYF.

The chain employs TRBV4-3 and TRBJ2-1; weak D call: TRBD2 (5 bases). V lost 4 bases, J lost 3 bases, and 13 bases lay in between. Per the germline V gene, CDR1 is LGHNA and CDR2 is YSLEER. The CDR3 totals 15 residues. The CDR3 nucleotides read TGCGCCAGCAGCCGCGGGTCGGGCTACTACAATGAGCAGTTCTTC. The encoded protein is CASSRGSGYYNEQFF.

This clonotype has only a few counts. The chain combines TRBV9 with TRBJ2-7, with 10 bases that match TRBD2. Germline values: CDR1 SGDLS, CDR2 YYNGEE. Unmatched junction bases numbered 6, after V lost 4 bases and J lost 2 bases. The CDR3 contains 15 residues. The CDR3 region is CASSRGTSATYEQYF. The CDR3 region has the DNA TGTGCCAGCAGCCGTGGGACTAGCGCCACCTACGAGCAGTACTTC.

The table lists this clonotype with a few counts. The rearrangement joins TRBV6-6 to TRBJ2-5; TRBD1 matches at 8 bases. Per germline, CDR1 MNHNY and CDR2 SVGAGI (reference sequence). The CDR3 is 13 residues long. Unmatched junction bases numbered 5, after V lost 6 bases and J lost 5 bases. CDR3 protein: CASSTDRAETQYF. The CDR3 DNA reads TGTGCCAGCAGCACGGACAGGGCTGAGACCCAGTACTTC.

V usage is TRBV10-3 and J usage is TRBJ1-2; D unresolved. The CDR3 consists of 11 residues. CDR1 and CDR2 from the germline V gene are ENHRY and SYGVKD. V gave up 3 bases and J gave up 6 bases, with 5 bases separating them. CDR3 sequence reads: CAISERDGYTF. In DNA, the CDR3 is TGTGCCATCAGTGAACGGGATGGCTACACCTTC.

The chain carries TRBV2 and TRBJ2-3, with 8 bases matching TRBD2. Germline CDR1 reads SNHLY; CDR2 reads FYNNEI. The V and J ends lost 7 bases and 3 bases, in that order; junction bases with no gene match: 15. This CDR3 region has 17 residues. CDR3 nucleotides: TGTGCCAGCAACCCAAACTCACTAGCGGCGCTTACAGATACGCAGTATTTT. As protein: CASNPNSLAALTDTQYF.

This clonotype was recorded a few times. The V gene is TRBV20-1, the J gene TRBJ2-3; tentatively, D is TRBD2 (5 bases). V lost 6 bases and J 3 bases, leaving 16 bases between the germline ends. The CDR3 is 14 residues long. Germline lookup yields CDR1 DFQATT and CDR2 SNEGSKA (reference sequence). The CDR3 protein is CSAKTRIGTDTQYF. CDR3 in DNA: TGCAGTGCCAAAACTAGAATAGGTACAGATACGCAGTATTTT.